The T cell receptor (beta chain) described here comes from a study of blood T cell repertoires in COVID-19 (dated by TCRdb to between 2020 and 2021). For context, the study as a whole: Collaborator samples came from the United States, Italy and Spain and covered acute and convalescent phases of COVID-19. The prospective study material was composed of cDNA or gDNA derived from T cells, B-cell-depleted T cells, or PBMCs. Deeply sampled blood TCRbeta repertoires from subjects exposed to, actively infected with, or recovered from COVID-19 were included in the dataset. The repertoires were released in a freely available public database meant as a resource for research on the immune response to SARS-CoV-2. The samples were drawn from the first 160 participants of the ongoing ImmuneRACE study and from 1,254 subjects provided by 6 global collaborators. The sample metadata nearly always contained a de-identified subject ID, COVID-19 status, age in years and sex. Where available, HLA class I and class II types were taken from metadata supplied by the sample provider and were not determined by assay-based typing. What the authors observed across the whole study: The quantity of clinical and demographic metadata differed by source and by participant and was supplied without curation.

One collaborating source in Seattle enrolled patients while the patients were actively infected and followed the patients over time throughout the course of disease. Each collaborating institution followed its own protocols to collect whole blood in K2EDTA tubes. For TCRbeta analysis, collaborator samples were shipped as frozen whole blood, as isolated PBMCs, or as DNA extracted from either sample type. Regarding this clone: Its cognate antigen has yet to be identified. Within one base of it there is no much larger clone, and no base qualities were kept.

Looking up the germline V gene yields CDR1 KGHSH and CDR2 LQKENI. For this chain, trimming is 4 bases at the V end and 5 bases at the J end, and the number of junction bases without a gene match is 5. The CDR3 goes from the cysteine to the phenylalanine over 16 residues. Of all the DNA, just the CDR3 is kept, 48 bases in frame from base 1. TCRbeta CDR3 regions were amplified from genomic DNA using the immunoSEQ Assay, a bias-controlled multiplex PCR. The original pipeline was this. Within the assay, amplification of reference gene primers was used to estimate how many nucleated cells each sample contained. To quantify the absolute abundance of each unique TCRbeta CDR3 rearrangement, sequence reads were collapsed and filtered. For each sample, productive Simpson clonality was calculated as the square root of Simpson's diversity index across productive rearrangements. TCRdb provides this immuneACCESS table in a form limited to in-frame rearrangements. Some clones are lacking; in checked studies, under half of them reflect an unresolved V gene, and why the rest are absent is not known. Clone size and the V and J calls come from that table; the DNA yielded D and trimming. The sample table holds 200,000 to 250,000 clones, of which less than 85% were seen once. Under 10% of the sample is taken by the ten largest.

The clonotype comes from a woman aged 80 or older with COVID-19, enrolled during active disease. Source material: peripheral blood. The V gene is TRBV18 and the J gene is TRBJ2-1, and 13 bases in between align with TRBD2. At the DNA level, the sequence is TGTGCCAGCTCACTGGGGACTAGCGGGAACCACAATGAGCAGTTCTTC. Its protein product is CASSLGTSGNHNEQFF.